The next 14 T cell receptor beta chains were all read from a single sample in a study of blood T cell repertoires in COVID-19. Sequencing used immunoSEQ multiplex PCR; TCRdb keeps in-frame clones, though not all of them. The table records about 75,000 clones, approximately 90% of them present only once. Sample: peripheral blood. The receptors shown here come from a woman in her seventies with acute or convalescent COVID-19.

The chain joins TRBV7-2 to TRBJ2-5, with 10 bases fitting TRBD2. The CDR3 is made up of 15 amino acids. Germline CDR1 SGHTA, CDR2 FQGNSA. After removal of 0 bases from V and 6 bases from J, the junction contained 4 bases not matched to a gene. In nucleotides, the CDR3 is TGTGCCAGCAGCTTAGCAGCTAGCGGGAGTCAGACCCAGTACTTC. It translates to CASSLAASGSQTQYF.

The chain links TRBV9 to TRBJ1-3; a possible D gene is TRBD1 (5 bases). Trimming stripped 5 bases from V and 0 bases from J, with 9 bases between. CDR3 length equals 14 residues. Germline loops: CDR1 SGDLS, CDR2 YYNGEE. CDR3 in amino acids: CASSTGDSGNTIYF. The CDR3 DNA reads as TGTGCCAGCAGTACAGGCGACTCTGGAAACACCATATATTTT. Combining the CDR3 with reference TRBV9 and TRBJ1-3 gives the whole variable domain DSGVTQTPKHLITATGQRVTLRCSPRSGDLSVYWYQQSLDQGLQFLIQYYNGEERAKGNILERFSAQQFPDLHSELNLSSLELGDSALYFCASSTGDSGNTIYFGEGSWLTVV.

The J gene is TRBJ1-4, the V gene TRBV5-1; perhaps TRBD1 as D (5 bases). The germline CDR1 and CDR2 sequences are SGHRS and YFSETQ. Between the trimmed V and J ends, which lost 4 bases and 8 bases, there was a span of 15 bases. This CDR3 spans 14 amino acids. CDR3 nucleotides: TGCGCCAGCAGCCCCGGGACTTCGGGGGAAAAACTGTTTTTT. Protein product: CASSPGTSGEKLFF.

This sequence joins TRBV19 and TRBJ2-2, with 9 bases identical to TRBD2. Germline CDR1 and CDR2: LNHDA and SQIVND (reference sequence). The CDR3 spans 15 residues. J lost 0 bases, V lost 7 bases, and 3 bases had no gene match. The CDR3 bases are TGTGCCAGTACCAAGCGGGAGGCGAACACCGGGGAGCTGTTTTTT. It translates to CASTKREANTGELFF.

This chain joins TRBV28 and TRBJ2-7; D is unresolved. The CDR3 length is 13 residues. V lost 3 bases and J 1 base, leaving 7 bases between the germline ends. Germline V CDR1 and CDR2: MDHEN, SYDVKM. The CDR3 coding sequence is TGTGCCAGCAGTTTCACTCCTTCCTACGAGCAGTACTTC. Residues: CASSFTPSYEQYF.

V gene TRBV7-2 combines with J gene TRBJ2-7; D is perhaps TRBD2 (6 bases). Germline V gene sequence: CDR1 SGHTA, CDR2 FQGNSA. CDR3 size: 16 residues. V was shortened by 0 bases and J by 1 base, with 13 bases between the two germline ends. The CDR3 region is CASSLASGGTSYEQYF. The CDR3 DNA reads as TGTGCCAGCAGCTTAGCTAGCGGAGGGACTTCCTACGAGCAGTACTTC.

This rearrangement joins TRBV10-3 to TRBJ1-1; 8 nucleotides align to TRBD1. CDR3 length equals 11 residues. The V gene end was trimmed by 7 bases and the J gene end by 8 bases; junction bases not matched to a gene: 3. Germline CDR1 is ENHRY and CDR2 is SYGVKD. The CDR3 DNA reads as TGTGCCATCACTCGACAGGGGGAAGCTTTCTTT. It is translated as CAITRQGEAFF.

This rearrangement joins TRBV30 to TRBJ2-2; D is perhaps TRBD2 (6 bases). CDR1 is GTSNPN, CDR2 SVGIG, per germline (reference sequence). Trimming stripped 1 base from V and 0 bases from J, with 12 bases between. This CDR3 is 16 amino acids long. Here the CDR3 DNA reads TGTGCCTGGAGTGGGAGAGGGAGGACGAACACCGGGGAGCTGTTTTTT. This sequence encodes CAWSGRGRTNTGELFF.

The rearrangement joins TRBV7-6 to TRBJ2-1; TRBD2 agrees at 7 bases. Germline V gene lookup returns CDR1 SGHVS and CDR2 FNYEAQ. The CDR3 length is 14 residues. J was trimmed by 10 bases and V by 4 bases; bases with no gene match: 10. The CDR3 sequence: CASSSGLSEEEQFF. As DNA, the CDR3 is TGTGCCAGCAGCTCGGGACTATCCGAGGAGGAGCAGTTCTTC.

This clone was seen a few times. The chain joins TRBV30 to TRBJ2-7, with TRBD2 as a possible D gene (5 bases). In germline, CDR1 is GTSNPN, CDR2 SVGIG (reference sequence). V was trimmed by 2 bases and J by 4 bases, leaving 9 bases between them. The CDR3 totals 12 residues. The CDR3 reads CAWSNGKYEQYF. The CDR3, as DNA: TGTGCCTGGAGTAACGGGAAATACGAGCAGTACTTC.

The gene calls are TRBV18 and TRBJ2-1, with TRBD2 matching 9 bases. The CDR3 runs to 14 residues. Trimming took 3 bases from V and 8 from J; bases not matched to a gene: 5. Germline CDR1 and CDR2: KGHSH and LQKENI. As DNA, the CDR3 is TGTGCCAGCTCACCTACTAGCGGGCTTGATGAGCAGTTCTTC. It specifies CASSPTSGLDEQFF.

CDR3 sequence reads: CASSVSTGSGIKLFF. CDR3 nucleotide sequence: TGTGCCAGCAGTGTCTCAACAGGGAGTGGGATAAAACTGTTTTTT. The rearrangement links TRBV2 to TRBJ1-4; TRBD1 is a possible D gene (6 bases). CDR1 is SNHLY and CDR2 is FYNNEI in the germline V gene. The CDR3 totals 15 residues. V was trimmed by 4 bases and J by 10 bases, leaving 19 bases between them.

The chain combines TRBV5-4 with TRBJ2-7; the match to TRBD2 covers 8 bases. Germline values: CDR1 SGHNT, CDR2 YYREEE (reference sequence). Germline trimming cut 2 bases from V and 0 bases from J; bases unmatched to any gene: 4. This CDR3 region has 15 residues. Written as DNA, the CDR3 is TGTGCCAGCAGCTTTAAGCGGGGGCACTCCTACGAGCAGTACTTC. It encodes CASSFKRGHSYEQYF.

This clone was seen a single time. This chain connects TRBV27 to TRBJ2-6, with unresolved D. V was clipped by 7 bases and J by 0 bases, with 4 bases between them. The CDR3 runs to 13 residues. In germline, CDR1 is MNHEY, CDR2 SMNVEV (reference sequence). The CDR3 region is CASTFSGANVLTF. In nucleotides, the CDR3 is TGTGCCAGCACGTTCTCTGGGGCCAACGTCCTGACTTTC. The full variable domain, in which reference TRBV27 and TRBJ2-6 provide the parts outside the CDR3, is EAQVTQNPRYLITVTGKKLTVTCSQNMNHEYMSWYRQDPGLGLRQIYYSMNVEVTDKGDVPEGYKVSRKEKRNFPLILESPSPNQTSLYFCASTFSGANVLTFGAGSRLTVL.